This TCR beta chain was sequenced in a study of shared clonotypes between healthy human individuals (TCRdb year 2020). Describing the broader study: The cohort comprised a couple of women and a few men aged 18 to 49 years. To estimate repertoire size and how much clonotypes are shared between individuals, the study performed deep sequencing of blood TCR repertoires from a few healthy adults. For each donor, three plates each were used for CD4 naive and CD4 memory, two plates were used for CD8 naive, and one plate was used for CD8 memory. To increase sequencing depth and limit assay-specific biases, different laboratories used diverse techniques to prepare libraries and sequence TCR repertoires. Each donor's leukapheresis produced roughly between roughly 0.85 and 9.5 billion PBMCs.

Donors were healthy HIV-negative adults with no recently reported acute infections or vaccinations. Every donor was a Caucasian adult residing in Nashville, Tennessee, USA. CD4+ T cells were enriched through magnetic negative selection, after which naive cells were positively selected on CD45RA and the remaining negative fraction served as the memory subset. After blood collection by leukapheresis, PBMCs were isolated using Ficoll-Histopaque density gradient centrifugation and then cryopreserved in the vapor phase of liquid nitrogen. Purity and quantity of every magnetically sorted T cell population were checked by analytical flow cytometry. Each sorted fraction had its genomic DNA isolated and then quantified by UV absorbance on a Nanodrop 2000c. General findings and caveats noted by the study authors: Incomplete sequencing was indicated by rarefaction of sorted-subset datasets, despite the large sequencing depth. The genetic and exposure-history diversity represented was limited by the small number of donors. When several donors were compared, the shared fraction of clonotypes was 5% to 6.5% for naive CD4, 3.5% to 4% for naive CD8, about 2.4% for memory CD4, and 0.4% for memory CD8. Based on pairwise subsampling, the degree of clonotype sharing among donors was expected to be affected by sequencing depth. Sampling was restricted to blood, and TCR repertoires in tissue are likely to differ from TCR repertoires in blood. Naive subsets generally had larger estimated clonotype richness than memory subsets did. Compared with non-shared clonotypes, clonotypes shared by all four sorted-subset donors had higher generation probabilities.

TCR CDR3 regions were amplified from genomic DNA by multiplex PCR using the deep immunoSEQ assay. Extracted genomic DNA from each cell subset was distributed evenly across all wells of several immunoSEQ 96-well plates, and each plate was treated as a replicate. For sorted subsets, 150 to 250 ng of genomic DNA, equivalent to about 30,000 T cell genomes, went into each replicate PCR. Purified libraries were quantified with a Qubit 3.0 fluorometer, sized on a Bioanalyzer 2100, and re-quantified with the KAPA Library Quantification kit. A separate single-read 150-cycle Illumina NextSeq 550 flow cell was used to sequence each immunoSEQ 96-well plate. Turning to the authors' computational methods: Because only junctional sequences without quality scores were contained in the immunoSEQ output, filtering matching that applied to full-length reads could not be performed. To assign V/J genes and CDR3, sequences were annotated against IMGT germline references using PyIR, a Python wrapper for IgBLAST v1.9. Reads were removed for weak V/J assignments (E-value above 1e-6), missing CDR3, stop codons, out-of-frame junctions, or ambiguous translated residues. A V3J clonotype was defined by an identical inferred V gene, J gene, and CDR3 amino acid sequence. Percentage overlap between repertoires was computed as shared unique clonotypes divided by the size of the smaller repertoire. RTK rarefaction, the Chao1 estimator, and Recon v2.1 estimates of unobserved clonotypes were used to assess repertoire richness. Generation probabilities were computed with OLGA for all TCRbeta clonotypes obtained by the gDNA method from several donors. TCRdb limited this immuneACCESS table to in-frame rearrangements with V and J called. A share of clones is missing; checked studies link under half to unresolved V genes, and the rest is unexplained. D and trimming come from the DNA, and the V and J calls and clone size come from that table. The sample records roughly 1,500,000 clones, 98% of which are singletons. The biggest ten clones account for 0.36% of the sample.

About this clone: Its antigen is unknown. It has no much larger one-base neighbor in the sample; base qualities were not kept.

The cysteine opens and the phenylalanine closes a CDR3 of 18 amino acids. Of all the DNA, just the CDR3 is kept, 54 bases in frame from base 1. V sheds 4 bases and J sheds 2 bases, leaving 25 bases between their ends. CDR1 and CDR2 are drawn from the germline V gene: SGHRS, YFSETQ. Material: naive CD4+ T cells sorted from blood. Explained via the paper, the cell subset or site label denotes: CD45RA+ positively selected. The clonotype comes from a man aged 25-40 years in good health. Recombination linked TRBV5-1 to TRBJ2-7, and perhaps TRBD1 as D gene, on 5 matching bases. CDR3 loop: CASSLPTAGKSSPYEQYF. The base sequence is TGCGCCAGCAGCCTCCCGACAGCCGGCAAATCGTCCCCCTACGAGCAGTACTTC.